This T cell receptor (beta chain) comes out of a study of blood T cell repertoires in COVID-19. The V gene's germline CDR1 is MNHNS and CDR2 SASEGT. This CDR3 region has 18 residues. The V and J ends lost 1 base and 0 bases respectively, with 13 bases between them. Recruitment covered under 25 US areas and drew participants whose ages spanned roughly 18 to 100 years. Assignments of participants to cohorts depended upon their own reported clinical history. Original analysis: It was from reference gene primer amplification that nucleated cell counts were estimated. The data were produced by immunoSEQ multiplex PCR, yet TCRdb's version contains in-frame clones alone and is incomplete. The V and J calls and clone size come from that table; D and trimming were worked out from the DNA. In the table there are under 150,000 clones, 84% of which are singletons.

The chain employs TRBV6-1 and TRBJ2-6; D is perhaps TRBD2 (5 bases). This clonotype was obtained from a man aged 50 to 59 in a cohort exposed to, infected with or recovered from COVID-19 (not recorded which). Sequencing input: PBMCs or T cells enriched from blood (not recorded which). CDR3 DNA: TGTGCCAGCAGTGAAGAAGGACTTACCCTCTCTGGGGCCAACGTCCTGACTTTC. Its protein is CASSEEGLTLSGANVLTF.